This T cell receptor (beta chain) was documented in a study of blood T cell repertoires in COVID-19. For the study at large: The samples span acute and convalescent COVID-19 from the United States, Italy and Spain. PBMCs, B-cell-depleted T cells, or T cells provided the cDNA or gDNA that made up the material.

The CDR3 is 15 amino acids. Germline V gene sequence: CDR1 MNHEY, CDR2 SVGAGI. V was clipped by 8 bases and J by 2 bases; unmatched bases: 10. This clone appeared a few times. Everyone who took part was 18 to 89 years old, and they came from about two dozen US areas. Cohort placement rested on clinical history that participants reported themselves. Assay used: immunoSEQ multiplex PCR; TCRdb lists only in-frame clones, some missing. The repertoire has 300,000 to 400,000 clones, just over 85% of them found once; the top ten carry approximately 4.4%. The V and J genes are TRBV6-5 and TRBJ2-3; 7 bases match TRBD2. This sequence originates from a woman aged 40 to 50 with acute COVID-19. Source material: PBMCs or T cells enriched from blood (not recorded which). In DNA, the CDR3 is TGTGCCAGCGCGGGATTAGCGGGCAACACAGATACGCAGTATTTT. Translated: CASAGLAGNTDTQYF.